This T cell receptor beta chain originates from a study of CD8+CD57+ T cells in acquired aplastic anemia. Template material for TCR beta VDJ and CDR3 profiling consisted of genomic DNA. TCRdb re-called the reads with MiXCR, one entry per CDR3 protein. The sample holds some 140,000 distinct CDR3 sequences; about 48% are singletons and the top ten take about an eighth. Patients chosen for sequencing had shown CD8+CD57+ cell expansion by flow cytometry. Therapy had not been given to patients before blood sampling. This clonotype came up many times. This TCR was sampled from a human donor with aplastic anemia. Material: sorted CD4+, CD8+, or CD8+CD57+ T cells (not recorded which) from PBMCs.

As DNA, the CDR3 is TGCGCCAGCAGCCAAGACTGGGACAGCTCCTACGAGCAGTACTTC. Translation: CASSQDWDSSYEQYF. This rearrangement joins TRBV4-3 to TRBJ2-7; 7 positions match TRBD1. This CDR3 region has 15 residues. The germline CDR1 and CDR2 sequences are LGHNA and YSLEER. V lost 0 bases and J lost 0; bases outside the gene matches: 2.